This T cell receptor (beta chain) was found in a study of T cell repertoires in cytomegalovirus infection. Whole-study context: Public TCR beta signatures indicated both CMV infection and matching HLA type.

Whole-study findings and limits: CMV carriers having the relevant HLA were flagged by cumulative public TCR beta family frequency. The response measured ex vivo was dominated by TCR beta clonotypes (HLA-C-restricted and CMV-specific).

TCRdb processed the reads anew with MiXCR; each CDR3 protein has one entry. The data contain 150,000 to 200,000 distinct CDR3 sequences, roughly a fifth of them singletons. With 2 bases clipped from V and 9 bases from J, the junction kept 9 bases outside the gene matches. CDR1 is MNHEY, CDR2 SVGAGI, per germline. The CDR3 contains 15 residues. This clonotype appeared many times. Its antigen is not identified. The chain carries TRBV6-5 and TRBJ2-7, with 11 bases matching TRBD2. Sequencing used PBMCs. The TCR comes from a human donor in good health (CMV status not recorded). Some clones in this sample may be carry-over from other donors' samples. The CDR3 coding sequence is TGTGCCAGCAGTTACCACGGGACTAGCGGAGAGAGGCAGTACTTC. This gives the protein CASSYHGTSGERQYF.